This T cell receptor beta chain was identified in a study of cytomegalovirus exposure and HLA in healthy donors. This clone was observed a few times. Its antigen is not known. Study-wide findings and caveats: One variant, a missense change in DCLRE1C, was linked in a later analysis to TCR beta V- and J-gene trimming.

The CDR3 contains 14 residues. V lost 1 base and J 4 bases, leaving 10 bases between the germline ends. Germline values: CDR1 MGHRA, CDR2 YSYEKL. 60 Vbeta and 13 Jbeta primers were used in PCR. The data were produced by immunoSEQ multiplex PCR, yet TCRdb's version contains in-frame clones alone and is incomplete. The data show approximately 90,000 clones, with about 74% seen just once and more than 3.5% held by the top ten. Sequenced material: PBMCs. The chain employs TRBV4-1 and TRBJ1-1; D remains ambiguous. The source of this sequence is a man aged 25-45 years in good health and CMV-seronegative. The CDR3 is CASSQGGVGTEAFF. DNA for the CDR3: TGCGCCAGCAGCCAAGGCGGGGTGGGCACTGAAGCTTTCTTT.